Only a few counts were recorded for the clone carrying this T cell receptor beta chain. One entry per CDR3 protein, called by TCRdb with MiXCR from the PCR reads. The table shows 20,000 to 25,000 distinct CDR3 sequences, with under 60% occurring only once. The entry originates in a study of vaccination and CD4 T cells after COVID-19. This CDR3 contains 12 residues. V dropped 2 bases and J dropped 6 bases, with 8 bases sitting between them. The germline V gene has CDR1 DFQATT and CDR2 SNEGSKA (reference sequence). The input for sequencing was CD4+ T cells from blood, taken before SARS-CoV-2 vaccination. The rearrangement links TRBV20-1 to TRBJ2-4, with D tentatively TRBD2 (5 bases). The TCR was taken from a human donor who had recovered from COVID-19. CDR3 sequence: CSARPAGNIQYF. CDR3 DNA sequence: TGCAGTGCTAGACCCGCGGGAAACATTCAGTACTTC.